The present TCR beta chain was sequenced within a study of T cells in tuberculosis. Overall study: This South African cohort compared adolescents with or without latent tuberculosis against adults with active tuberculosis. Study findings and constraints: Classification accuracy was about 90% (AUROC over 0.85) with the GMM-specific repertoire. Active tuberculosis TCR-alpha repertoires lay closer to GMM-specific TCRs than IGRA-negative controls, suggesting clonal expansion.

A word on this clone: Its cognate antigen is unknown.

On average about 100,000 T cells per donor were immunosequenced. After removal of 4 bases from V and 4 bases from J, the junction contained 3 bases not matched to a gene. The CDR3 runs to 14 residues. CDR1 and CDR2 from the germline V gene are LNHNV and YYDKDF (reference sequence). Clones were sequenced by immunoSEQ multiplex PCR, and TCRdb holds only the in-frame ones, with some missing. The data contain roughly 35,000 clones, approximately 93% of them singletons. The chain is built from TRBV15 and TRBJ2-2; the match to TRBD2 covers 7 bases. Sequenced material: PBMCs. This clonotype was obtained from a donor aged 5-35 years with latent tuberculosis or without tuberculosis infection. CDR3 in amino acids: CATSMGGGTGELFF. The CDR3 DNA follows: TGTGCCACCAGCATGGGGGGGGGCACCGGGGAGCTGTTTTTT.